Listed below are T cell receptor beta chains from one sample, sequenced in a study of blood T cells in healthy people across ages. MiXCR was run by TCRdb on the 5' RACE reads, yielding one entry per CDR3 protein. The sample shows 850,000 to 1,000,000 distinct CDR3 sequences, 51% of them seen only once. The sequencing sample was made of blood. These TCRs come from an older woman in good health. Both conserved end residues are part of each CDR3. Each record gives: J gene, D gene, V gene, clone size, CDR3 DNA, CDR3 protein. D genes are given only for firm matches. Clone size is not always given. Where it is, it says once, few, many or a class for expanded clones.

>TRBJ1-2|NA|TRBV27|NA
TGTGCCAGCAGTTTAACGACGGGCTGGGGGGAGGGCTACACCTTC
CASSLTTGWGEGYTF
>TRBJ2-3|NA|TRBV28|few
TGTGCCAGCAGTTCCCCCCAGGTTTCAGATACGCAGTATTTT
CASSSPQVSDTQYF
>TRBJ2-7|TRBD1|TRBV28|NA
TGTGCCAGCAGCGAAAGGAGACAGGGAATATACGAGCAGTACTTC
CASSERRQGIYEQYF
>TRBJ2-5|TRBD1|TRBV5-6|few
TGTGCCAGCAGCTTGACCGGGACAGGGTTTTCAGAGACCCAGTACTTC
CASSLTGTGFSETQYF
>TRBJ1-3|NA|TRBV12-3/TRBV12-4|NA
TGTGCCAGCAGTTTCAGTGACTCTGGAAACACCATATATTTT
CASSFSDSGNTIYF
>TRBJ2-1|TRBD2|TRBV20-1|NA
TGCAGTGCCCCGGGGGCTAGCGGGGGCAGTGAGCAGTTCTTC
CSAPGASGGSEQFF
>TRBJ2-1|TRBD1|TRBV5-1|NA
TGCGCCAGCTGTCCGGGACAGGACTACAATGAGCAGTTCTTC
CASCPGQDYNEQFF
>TRBJ2-3|TRBD1|TRBV7-8|NA
TGTGCCAGCAGCCACCCGGGACAGGTGTATCCTAGCACAGATACGCAGTATTTT
CASSHPGQVYPSTDTQYF
>TRBJ2-7|NA|TRBV25-1|few
TGTGCCAGCGACAGTTGCGCCTACGAGCAGTACTTC
CASDSCAYEQYF
>TRBJ1-1|TRBD1|TRBV20-1|NA
TGCAGTGCTATGACAGGGGGCGGAGGGGGCACTGAAGCTTTCTTT
CSAMTGGGGGTEAFF
>TRBJ2-7|TRBD1|TRBV11-2|few
TGTGCCAGCAGCCCCGGCACAGGGGGCGCCTCCTACGAGCAGTACTTC
CASSPGTGGASYEQYF
>TRBJ2-1|NA|TRBV20-1|once
TGCAGTGCTAGTGAGAATCAGGGGAACAATGAGCAGTTCTTC
CSASENQGNNEQFF
>TRBJ2-7|NA|TRBV6-2/TRBV6-3|NA
TGTGCCAGCAGTTACTCGAGCAGATCTTTCGGAGACGGCTACTACGAGCAGTACTTC
CASSYSSRSFGDGYYEQYF
>TRBJ1-4|NA|TRBV29-1|many
TGCAGCGTTGCCAAGGAAAAGGACAGAAATGAAAAACTGTTTTTT
CSVAKEKDRNEKLFF
>TRBJ1-2|NA|TRBV2|many
TGTGCCAGCAGTGGCCTACAGGGAAGCTATGGCTACACCTTC
CASSGLQGSYGYTF
>TRBJ2-3|NA|TRBV11-2|NA
TGTGCCAGCAGCTTAGATGGAGAGCTCGGAGATACGCAGTATTTT
CASSLDGELGDTQYF
>TRBJ2-5|NA|TRBV7-7|NA
TGTGCCAGCAGCTTAGGAAACGGACGAAACAATGAGCAGTACTTC
CASSLGNGRNNEQYF
>TRBJ2-3|TRBD2|TRBV20-1|NA
TGCAGTGCGGCCCGACTAGCGGGGGGGACAGATACGCAGTATTTT
CSAARLAGGTDTQYF
>TRBJ1-1|NA|TRBV20-1|NA
TGCAGTGCAAATTATCCCCCGGGTGAAGCTTTCTTT
CSANYPPGEAFF
>TRBJ2-3|NA|TRBV7-2|NA
TGTGCCAGCAGCTCGGAGTGGGATACGCAGTATTTT
CASSSEWDTQYF
>TRBJ1-3|NA|TRBV28|NA
TGTGCCGGCAGTAAGTTTCCGGTGTCCTCTGGAAACACCATATATTTT
CAGSKFPVSSGNTIYF
>TRBJ2-1|TRBD1|TRBV7-2|NA
TGTGCCAGCAGCTTAGGCGGACAGGACAGTGAGCAGTTCTTC
CASSLGGQDSEQFF
>TRBJ2-5|NA|TRBV29-1|NA
TGCAGCGTTGAAGACGGACTACAGGGGGGGACACAAGAGACCCAGTACTTC
CSVEDGLQGGTQETQYF
>TRBJ2-5|NA|TRBV29-1|NA
TGCAGCTTCGACCGCTTCCAAGAGACCCAGTACTTC
CSFDRFQETQYF
>TRBJ2-3|NA|TRBV15|NA
TGTGCCACCGGAGGGCGGGACACAGATACGCAGTATTTT
CATGGRDTDTQYF
>TRBJ2-7|NA|TRBV20-1|few
TGCAGTGCCATTAGGGCCCATGAAGGGCACGAGCAGTACTTC
CSAIRAHEGHEQYF
>TRBJ2-6|NA|TRBV12-3/TRBV12-4|NA
TGTGCCAGCCGTCCGGGGGCTGGGGCCAACGTCCTGACTTTC
CASRPGAGANVLTF
>TRBJ2-5|NA|TRBV12-3/TRBV12-4|NA
TGTGCCAGCAGCACCTGGGACGGAGAAGGGACCCAGTACTTC
CASSTWDGEGTQYF
>TRBJ2-1|TRBD2|TRBV7-9|NA
TGTGCCAGCAGCTGGGGACTAGCGGGAGAGTCCTACAATGAGCAGTTCTTC
CASSWGLAGESYNEQFF
>TRBJ2-7|NA|TRBV9|NA
TGTGCCAGCAGCGTCTCGGTCGGGAGCGAGCAGTACTTC
CASSVSVGSEQYF
>TRBJ2-7|NA|TRBV12-3/TRBV12-4|few
TGTGCCAGCAGTTTCTGGTGGACCCCTGGCTACGAGCAGTACTTC
CASSFWWTPGYEQYF
>TRBJ2-7|NA|TRBV6-8|few
TGTGCCAGCATACTCCGGGGGTCGCGCTCCTACGAGCAGTACTTC
CASILRGSRSYEQYF
>TRBJ1-6|NA|TRBV7-6|few
TGTGCCAGCAGCTTAGCCGCATACTATAATTCACCCCTCCACTTT
CASSLAAYYNSPLHF
>TRBJ1-5|TRBD1|TRBV5-1|NA
TGCGCCAGCAGCTTAACAGGGGGAACGCAGCCCCAGCATTTT
CASSLTGGTQPQHF
>TRBJ2-7|TRBD2|TRBV7-8|NA
TGTGCCAGCAGCTCTAGACCAGCGGGAGCTCCCTACGAGCAGTACTTC
CASSSRPAGAPYEQYF
>TRBJ2-3|NA|TRBV10-3|few
TGTGCCATCAGCGAGACTAGTAGTAGGGCGCAGTATTTT
CAISETSSRAQYF
>TRBJ2-5|TRBD1|TRBV7-3|many
TGTGCCAGCAGCTTACGACAGGGGGTTGCAGAGACCCAGTACTTC
CASSLRQGVAETQYF
>TRBJ1-1|TRBD1|TRBV13|NA
TGTGCCAGCAGCTTACCGGGACAGGGGAGCCCGAACACTGAAGCTTTCTTT
CASSLPGQGSPNTEAFF
>TRBJ2-5|TRBD1|TRBV7-3|few
TGTGCCAGCAGCTTGGGGGGACAGGGATTTCGAGAGACCCAGTACTTC
CASSLGGQGFRETQYF
>TRBJ2-7|TRBD1|TRBV20-1|NA
TGCAGTGCTCTGGGACAGGGGACTAACGAGCAGTACTTC
CSALGQGTNEQYF
>TRBJ2-7|TRBD2|TRBV28|NA
TGTGCCAGCAGCTTTAGCGGGAGGTTCGACGAGCAGTACTTC
CASSFSGRFDEQYF
>TRBJ2-4|TRBD2|TRBV27|NA
TGTGCCAGCAGTTATGGCGGGACTAGGTTTGGCATTCAGTACTTC
CASSYGGTRFGIQYF
>TRBJ2-5|TRBD2|TRBV25-1|NA
TGTGCCAGCAGGACTAGCGGGGATCAAGAGACCCAGTACTTC
CASRTSGDQETQYF
>TRBJ2-3|NA|TRBV28|NA
TGTGCCAGCCGTAACAGGTTTTTCACAGATACGCAGTATTTT
CASRNRFFTDTQYF
>TRBJ2-3|TRBD2|TRBV27|NA
TGTGCCAGCAGAGGGGAGCGGGAGATGTCAGATACGCAGTATTTT
CASRGEREMSDTQYF
>TRBJ2-7|NA|TRBV27|few
TGTGCCAGCAGTCCATTACCGGCCGCTACCAACGAGCAGTACTTC
CASSPLPAATNEQYF
>TRBJ2-1|TRBD2|TRBV15|NA
TGTGCCACCAGCCCCGGGGCGGGGGGCTCCTACAATGAGCAGTTCTTC
CATSPGAGGSYNEQFF
>TRBJ1-6|NA|TRBV2|NA
TGTGCCAGCAGCGACGGGACGGACATAGGCTCACCCCTCCACTTT
CASSDGTDIGSPLHF
>TRBJ2-5|TRBD1|TRBV7-9|NA
TGTGCCAGCAGCCCGAAACAGGGGTCCCAAGAGACCCAGTACTTC
CASSPKQGSQETQYF
>TRBJ2-3|NA|TRBV7-2|NA
TGTGCCAGCAGCCCAGAGTGGGATACGCAGTATTTT
CASSPEWDTQYF
>TRBJ1-2|NA|TRBV10-3|NA
TGTGCCATCAGTGAGGGCGGGGGCGAGGGCTACACCTTC
CAISEGGGEGYTF
>TRBJ2-3|TRBD2|TRBV13|few
TGTGCCAGCAGTTATGGGACTAGCGGGAGCTCAGATACGCAGTATTTT
CASSYGTSGSSDTQYF
>TRBJ2-5|NA|TRBV15|few
TGTGCCACCAGCAGAGAACAGCGCCAAGAGACCCAGTACTTC
CATSREQRQETQYF
>TRBJ2-1|TRBD2|TRBV7-6|NA
TGTGCCAGCAGTTACTCGGGACTAGCGGTAACCTACAATGAGCAGTTCTTC
CASSYSGLAVTYNEQFF
>TRBJ2-1|TRBD2|TRBV15|NA
TGTGCCACCAGCAGAGGATTACGCGGGACTAGCATTTACAATGAGCAGTTCTTC
CATSRGLRGTSIYNEQFF